The rows below give T cell receptor beta chains drawn from one sample of a study of T cells in Graves' hyperthyroidism and ophthalmopathy. TCRdb ran MiXCR on the multiplex PCR reads and lists one entry per CDR3 protein. The sample has roughly 300,000 distinct CDR3 sequences; approximately 22% are singletons. The sample taken for sequencing was blood. The receptors were gathered from a woman between 45 and 60 years old with Graves' hyperthyroidism. The CDR3 runs from the conserved cysteine through the conserved F or W.

j_gene | v_gene | CDR3aa
TRBJ1-4 | TRBV6-1 | CASSESPRQGAREELFF
TRBJ2-5 | TRBV9 | CASSVASGAWETQYF
TRBJ2-1 | TRBV5-6 | CASRYSGNEQFF
TRBJ2-5 | TRBV10-3 | CAIKEEGKTQYF
TRBJ2-7 | TRBV20-1 | CSARDRGYYEQYF
TRBJ2-7 | TRBV28 | CASTPGAYEQYF
TRBJ1-1 | TRBV19 | CASSPNGQRNTEAFF
TRBJ2-1 | TRBV5-1 | CASSTGGAYNEQFF
TRBJ2-3 | TRBV7-9 | CASSSRRGTDTQYF
TRBJ2-6 | TRBV6-6 | CASSYSRHSGANVLTF
TRBJ2-7 | TRBV20-1 | CSADSGRQSYEQYF
TRBJ1-3 | TRBV12-3/TRBV12-4 | CASSTTGVSGNTIYF
TRBJ2-7 | TRBV6-1 | CASRGQGAIQPQRGRTTYEQYF
TRBJ1-1 | TRBV2 | CASSRTGTNTEAFF
TRBJ1-4 | TRBV5-6 | CASSPQRKFNEKLFF
TRBJ2-2 | TRBV19 | CASRERGGELFF
TRBJ2-7 | TRBV20-1 | CSVGGRTLYEQYF
TRBJ1-1 | TRBV20-1 | CSAREDIWTEAFF
TRBJ2-7 | TRBV12-3/TRBV12-4 | CASGDPYSYEQYF
TRBJ2-1 | TRBV19 | CASSRTSGSFNNEQFF
TRBJ2-1 | TRBV5-1 | CASSPLGGPYNEQFF
TRBJ1-1 | TRBV20-1 | CSAVSWRGATEAFF
TRBJ1-2 | TRBV3-1 | CASSQGDRVYYGYTF
TRBJ1-1 | TRBV24-1 | CATQGYTEALF
TRBJ2-3 | TRBV20-1 | CSAIRLAGGGGPTDTQYF
TRBJ1-2 | TRBV18 | CASSPTAGENYGYTF
TRBJ2-2 | TRBV2 | CASSQDRGPVGELFF
TRBJ2-2 | TRBV7-3 | CASSRMNGELFF
TRBJ2-1 | TRBV27 | CASSPLDREDEQFF
TRBJ2-3 | TRBV7-9 | CASSLGGLGTDTQYF
TRBJ2-2 | TRBV28 | CASNQNGTHENTGELFF
TRBJ2-7 | TRBV28 | CASSYSFVNRSYEQYF
TRBJ2-3 | TRBV10-3 | CAIRVAGGTDTQYF
TRBJ1-2 | TRBV5-1 | CASSPSGDYGYTF
TRBJ2-7 | TRBV5-6 | CASRSGLAAYEQYF
TRBJ2-3 | TRBV10-3 | CAIRDRITDTQYF
TRBJ1-5 | TRBV2 | CASSDWAQGSQPQHF
TRBJ1-5 | TRBV6-6 | CASSYGNREVRVDQPQHF
TRBJ2-1 | TRBV28 | CASLSGGNNEQFF
TRBJ2-2 | TRBV11-2 | CASSTLSGGGELFF
TRBJ1-5 | TRBV19 | CASKVGGLSNQPQHF
TRBJ1-1 | TRBV29-1 | CSVEIGRGQTEAFF
TRBJ2-3 | TRBV19 | CASSLVLAGVGDTQYF
TRBJ2-5 | TRBV7-9 | CASSLAGLVPIPLQETQYF
TRBJ1-1 | TRBV12-3/TRBV12-4 | CASRTLTGIGPNTEAFF
TRBJ2-1 | TRBV27 | CASSFDRGSRDEQFF
TRBJ1-2 | TRBV20-1 | CSASQQGFYGYTF
TRBJ2-1 | TRBV29-1 | CSVEGLENRYNEQFF
TRBJ2-1 | TRBV5-1 | CASSLVGTSGSRGEQFF
TRBJ2-7 | TRBV15 | CATSSSYEQYF
TRBJ2-3 | TRBV6-1 | CASRRGGGDTQYF
TRBJ1-5 | TRBV20-1 | CSAQTVNQPQHF
TRBJ2-3 | TRBV5-1 | CASSLSGRPGSTDTQYF
TRBJ1-6 | TRBV2 | CASSRTANNSPLHF
TRBJ2-2 | TRBV19 | CASKGGSGFTGELFF
TRBJ2-1 | TRBV29-1 | CSISRLAGGAGEQFF
TRBJ2-3 | TRBV29-1 | CSVTGANTDTQYF
TRBJ2-7 | TRBV12-3/TRBV12-4 | CASSGAYEQYF